The 21 T cell receptor beta chains reported below all come from one sample, sequenced in a study of CD8 T cells in ankylosing spondylitis. Each CDR3 protein is one row after TCRdb ran MiXCR on the 5' RACE reads. The sample yields more than 300,000 distinct CDR3 sequences, under 14% seen once. The sample consisted of blood, either unsorted or a sorted T cell fraction (not recorded which). The receptors shown here come from a female donor with ankylosing spondylitis or in good health (not recorded which).

This clonotype was counted at least ten times. The J gene is TRBJ1-5, the V gene TRBV20-1; no reliable D call. Germline assignment: CDR1 DFQATT and CDR2 SNEGSKA (reference sequence). This CDR3 contains 13 residues. Trimming cost V 6 bases and J 5 bases, with 14 bases left between them. For the CDR3, the DNA is TGCAGTGCCCCCAGGCCAGGAGATCAGCCCCAGCATTTT. Its protein product is CSAPRPGDQPQHF.

There are many counts of this clonotype. The chain couples TRBV9 to TRBJ2-1; D may be TRBD2 (7 bases). The CDR3 is 18 amino acids. With 5 bases removed from V and 4 bases from J, the gap between germline ends came to 25 bases. From germline, CDR1 is SGDLS and CDR2 YYNGEE. The CDR3 DNA is TGTGCCAGCAGTACTTCCACCGCGCCCAGCGGGACATACAATGAGCAGTTCTTC. It is translated as CASSTSTAPSGTYNEQFF.

This clonotype has a count of ten or more. The chain recombines TRBV9 with TRBJ2-1; 7 nucleotides match TRBD1. Germline trimming cut 7 bases from V and 3 bases from J; bases unmatched to any gene: 13. This CDR3 is 16 amino acids long. Germline loops: CDR1 SGDLS, CDR2 YYNGEE. Here the CDR3 DNA reads TGTGCCAGCGGCAAAGGGGACAGTAGCTTCTACAATGAGCAGTTCTTC. Its protein is CASGKGDSSFYNEQFF.

This rearrangement joins TRBV20-1 to TRBJ2-7, with TRBD2 matching 7 bases. V gave up 6 bases and J gave up 7 bases; unmatched junction bases: 12. The V gene's germline CDR1 is DFQATT and CDR2 SNEGSKA (reference sequence). The CDR3 is 13 residues long. CDR3 DNA sequence: TGCAGTGCCTCCTCGGCGGGGGTGAGAGAGCAGTACTTC. This sequence encodes CSASSAGVREQYF.

This clonotype has a count of ten or more. The CDR3 loop is CASSVARAGANVLTF. Here the CDR3 DNA reads TGTGCCAGCAGCGTAGCCAGGGCTGGGGCCAACGTCCTGACTTTC. V is TRBV9 and J is TRBJ2-6; D may be TRBD1 (5 bases). Germline CDR1 SGDLS, CDR2 YYNGEE. This CDR3 has 15 residues. V shed 0 bases and J shed 2 bases, with 6 bases lying between them.

Details on this clonotype: This may be a read error, as it is one base from a much larger clone. The chain carries TRBV28 and TRBJ2-1; D ambiguous. The CDR3 has 12 residues. Germline V lookup: CDR1 MDHEN, CDR2 SYDVKM. The CDR3 here is CAISGTVGEQFF. The CDR3 DNA is TGTGCCATCAGTGGCACGGTCGGTGAGCAGTTCTTC.

This clonotype was counted at least ten times. V usage is TRBV11-1 and J usage is TRBJ2-3; D possibly corresponds to TRBD2 (6 bases). V was clipped by 1 base and J by 2 bases, with 13 bases between them. The V gene's germline CDR1 is SGHAT and CDR2 FQDESV (reference sequence). CDR3 length equals 16 residues. The CDR3 bases are TGTGCCAGCAGCTTAGGCGCTGCGGGACCCACAGATACGCAGTATTTT. This translates into CASSLGAAGPTDTQYF.

This clonotype came up a few times. The V and J genes are TRBV29-1 and TRBJ2-7, with D unclear. The CDR3 length is 11 residues. V was clipped by 1 base and J by 5 bases, with 6 bases between them. Germline V gene sequence: CDR1 SQVTM, CDR2 ANQGSEA. The DNA of the CDR3 is TGCAGCGTTGAAGGGAATGACGAGCAGTACTTC. Translated, it gives CSVEGNDEQYF.

The table lists this clonotype with many counts. The gene calls are TRBV12-3 or TRBV12-4 and TRBJ1-1; possible D gene TRBD1, 5 bases. The CDR3 extends over 13 amino acids. The V end was cut by 3 bases, the J end by 3 bases, with 8 bases between. The CDR3: CASSFLGDTEAFF. DNA for the CDR3: TGTGCCAGCAGTTTCTTGGGGGACACTGAAGCTTTCTTT.

Ten or more counts support this clonotype. The chain links TRBV20-1 to TRBJ2-7, with TRBD2 as a possible D gene (6 bases). Germline V gene sequence: CDR1 DFQATT, CDR2 SNEGSKA (reference sequence). Trimming took off 0 bases at V and 2 bases at J, with 14 bases between the two ends. This CDR3 spans 15 amino acids. The CDR3 bases are TGCAGTGCTAGAGAGGCGGGGCAGGTTGCCTACGAGCAGTACTTC. This sequence encodes CSAREAGQVAYEQYF.

This clonotype has ten or more counts. This chain joins TRBV6-5 and TRBJ2-7; D may be TRBD2 (5 bases). Germline V CDR1 and CDR2: MNHEY, SVGAGI. V was shortened by 0 bases and J by 1 base, with 13 bases between the two germline ends. The CDR3 sequence is 16 residues long. CDR3 loop: CASSYSARTGSYEQYF. The CDR3 DNA reads TGTGCCAGCAGTTACTCCGCCCGGACGGGATCCTACGAGCAGTACTTC.

This clonotype was counted ten times or more. The V gene is TRBV27, the J gene TRBJ2-7; no firm D call. CDR1 and CDR2 (germline): MNHEY, SMNVEV (reference sequence). This CDR3 is 11 amino acids long. V lost 4 bases and J lost 5, with 6 bases in between. Here the CDR3 reads CASSYGDEQYF. The CDR3 region has the DNA TGTGCCAGCAGTTATGGGGACGAGCAGTACTTC.

This clonotype was observed a handful of times. The gene calls are TRBV30 and TRBJ1-5, with D possibly being TRBD1 (6 bases). Between the trimmed V and J ends, which lost 8 bases and 6 bases, there was a span of 17 bases. The CDR3 runs to 13 residues. From germline, CDR1 is GTSNPN and CDR2 SVGIG (reference sequence). CDR3 region: CAVGIQGGQPQHF. The CDR3 coding sequence is TGTGCCGTAGGGATACAGGGTGGTCAGCCCCAGCATTTT.

The table lists this clonotype with many counts. J is TRBJ2-7 and V is TRBV9; a possible D gene is TRBD1 (5 bases). CDR1 and CDR2 (germline): SGDLS, YYNGEE. The CDR3 is made up of 14 amino acids. The ends were cut back, 4 bases at V and 2 bases at J, with 13 bases in the middle. CDR3 in amino acids: CASSSEGQPYEQYF. The CDR3 DNA is TGTGCCAGCAGCTCAGAAGGACAACCCTACGAGCAGTACTTC.

This clonotype was counted ten times or more. The chain has TRBV3-1 and TRBJ1-1; possibly TRBD1 for D (5 bases). V lost 4 bases and J 1 base, leaving 13 bases between the germline ends. Germline V CDR1 and CDR2: LGHDT, YNNKEL (reference sequence). The length of the CDR3 is 15 residues. The CDR3 DNA is TGTGCCAGCAGCCTTAGGTTGGGGACGAACACTGAAGCTTTCTTT. It specifies CASSLRLGTNTEAFF.

This clonotype was recorded at least ten times. The chain carries TRBV20-1 and TRBJ1-2, with D possibly matching TRBD1 (6 bases). Germline V gene sequence: CDR1 DFQATT, CDR2 SNEGSKA (reference sequence). Trimming shortened V by 8 bases and J by 3 bases, and 16 bases separated the two germline ends. This CDR3 contains 13 residues. The CDR3 bases are TGCAGTTGCCCTACAGGGTCCCACTATGGCTACACCTTC. This encodes CSCPTGSHYGYTF.

In this sample, this clonotype turned up many times. This rearrangement joins TRBV20-1 to TRBJ2-3; maybe TRBD2 (6 bases). The CDR3 loop spans 14 amino acids. The V gene's germline CDR1 is DFQATT and CDR2 SNEGSKA (reference sequence). V dropped 2 bases and J dropped 10 bases, with 19 bases sitting between them. CDR3 bases: TGCAGTGCTAGATTAGAAGCGGGCCACGTTCCGCAGTATTTT. This encodes CSARLEAGHVPQYF.

This clonotype came up many times. The V gene is TRBV7-9, the J gene TRBJ1-5, with a tentative D call TRBD1 (6 bases). This CDR3 is built from 15 residues. The germline CDR1 and CDR2 sequences are SEHNR and FQNEAQ (reference sequence). The V end was cut by 5 bases, the J end by 3 bases, with 14 bases between. In DNA form, the CDR3 reads TGTGCCAGCAGCGCTTCGACAGGCCCCAATCAGCCCCAGCATTTT. It yields the protein CASSASTGPNQPQHF.

This clonotype was seen a few times. This sequence joins TRBV5-1 and TRBJ1-5; D may be TRBD1 (6 bases). There are 16 residues in the CDR3. Germline V gives CDR1 SGHRS, CDR2 YFSETQ. Trimming took 0 bases from V and 0 from J, leaving 10 bases between them. CDR3 in DNA: TGCGCCAGCAGCTTGGCGGGACAATTTAGCAATCAGCCCCAGCATTTT. As protein: CASSLAGQFSNQPQHF.

V is TRBV7-9 and J is TRBJ2-1; D uncertain. In germline, CDR1 is SEHNR, CDR2 FQNEAQ (reference sequence). CDR3 length equals 16 residues. The V end lost 4 bases, the J end lost 9 bases, and 22 bases lay between the germline ends. CDR3 sequence: CASSSEYPDRRVEQFF. CDR3 nucleotides: TGTGCCAGCAGCTCGGAATACCCCGATCGTAGAGTTGAGCAGTTCTTC.

This clonotype appeared a few times. This chain connects TRBV5-1 to TRBJ2-5, with TRBD1 matching over 8 bases. The V segment lost 3 bases and the J segment 8 bases; nucleotides outside the gene matches: 21. Germline-derived CDR1 and CDR2 are SGHRS and YFSETQ. This CDR3 comprises 18 residues. This chain's CDR3 is CASSWGQVGSSRGNTQYF. The CDR3 DNA sequence: TGCGCCAGCAGCTGGGGACAGGTCGGATCCTCGAGAGGGAATACCCAGTACTTC.